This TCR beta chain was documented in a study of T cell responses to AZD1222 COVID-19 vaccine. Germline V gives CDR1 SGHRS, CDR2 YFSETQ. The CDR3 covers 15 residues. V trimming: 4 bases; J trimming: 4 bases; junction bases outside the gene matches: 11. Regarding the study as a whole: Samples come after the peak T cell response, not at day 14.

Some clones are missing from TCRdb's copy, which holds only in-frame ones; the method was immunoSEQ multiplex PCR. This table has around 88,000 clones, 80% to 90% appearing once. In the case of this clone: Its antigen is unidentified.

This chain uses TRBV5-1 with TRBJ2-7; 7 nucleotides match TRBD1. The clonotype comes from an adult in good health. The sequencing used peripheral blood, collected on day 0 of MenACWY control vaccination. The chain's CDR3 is CASSPPGTERYEQYF. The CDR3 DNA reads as TGCGCCAGCAGCCCTCCCGGGACAGAGAGGTACGAGCAGTACTTC. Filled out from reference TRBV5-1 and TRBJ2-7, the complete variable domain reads KAGVTQTPRYLIKTRGQQVTLSCSPISGHRSVSWYQQTPGQGLQFLFEYFSETQRNKGNFPGRFSGRQFSNSRSEMNVSTLELGDSALYLCASSPPGTERYEQYFGPGTRLTVT.